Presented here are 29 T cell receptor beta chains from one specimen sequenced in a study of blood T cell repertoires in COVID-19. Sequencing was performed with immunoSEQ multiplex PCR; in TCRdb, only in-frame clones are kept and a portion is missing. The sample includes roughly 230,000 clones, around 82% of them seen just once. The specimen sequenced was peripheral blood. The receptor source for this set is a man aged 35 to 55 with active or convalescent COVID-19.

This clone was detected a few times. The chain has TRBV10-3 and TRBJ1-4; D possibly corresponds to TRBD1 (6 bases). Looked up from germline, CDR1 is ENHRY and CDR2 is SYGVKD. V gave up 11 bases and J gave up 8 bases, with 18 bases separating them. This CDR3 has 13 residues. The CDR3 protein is CASRRGAQEKLFF. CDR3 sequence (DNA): TGTGCCTCGCGCCGGGGGGCTCAGGAAAAACTGTTTTTT.

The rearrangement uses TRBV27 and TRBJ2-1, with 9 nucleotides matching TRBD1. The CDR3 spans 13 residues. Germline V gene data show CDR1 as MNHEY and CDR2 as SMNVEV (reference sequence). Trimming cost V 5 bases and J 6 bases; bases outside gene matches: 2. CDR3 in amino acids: CASSRQGVNEQFF. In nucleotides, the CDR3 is TGTGCCAGCAGTCGACAGGGGGTCAATGAGCAGTTCTTC.

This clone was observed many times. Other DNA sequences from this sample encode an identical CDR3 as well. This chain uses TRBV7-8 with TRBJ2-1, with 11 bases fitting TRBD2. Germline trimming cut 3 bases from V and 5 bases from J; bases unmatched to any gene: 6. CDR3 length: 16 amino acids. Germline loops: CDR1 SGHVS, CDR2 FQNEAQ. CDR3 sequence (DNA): TGTGCCAGCAGCTTTAGCGGGGGGGCCGTCGACAATGAGCAGTTCTTC. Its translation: CASSFSGGAVDNEQFF.

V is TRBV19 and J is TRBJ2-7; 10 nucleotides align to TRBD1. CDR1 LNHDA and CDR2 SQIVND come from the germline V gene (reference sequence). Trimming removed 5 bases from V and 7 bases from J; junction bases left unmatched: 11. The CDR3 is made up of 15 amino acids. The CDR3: CASSSGQGLYEEQYF. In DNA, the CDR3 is TGTGCCAGTAGTTCGGGACAGGGGCTCTACGAGGAGCAGTACTTC. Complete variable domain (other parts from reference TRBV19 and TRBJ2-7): DGGITQSPKYLFRKEGQNVTLSCEQNLNHDAMYWYRQDPGQGLRLIYYSQIVNDFQKGDIAEGYSVSREKKESFPLTVTSAQKNPTAFYLCASSSGQGLYEEQYFGPGTRLTVT.

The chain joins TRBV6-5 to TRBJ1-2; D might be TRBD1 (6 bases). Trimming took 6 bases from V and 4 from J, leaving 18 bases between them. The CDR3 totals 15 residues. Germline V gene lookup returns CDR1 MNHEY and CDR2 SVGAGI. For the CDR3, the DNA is TGTGCCAGCAGCCCAGAAACAGGGACCCCCTATGGCTACACCTTC. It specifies CASSPETGTPYGYTF.

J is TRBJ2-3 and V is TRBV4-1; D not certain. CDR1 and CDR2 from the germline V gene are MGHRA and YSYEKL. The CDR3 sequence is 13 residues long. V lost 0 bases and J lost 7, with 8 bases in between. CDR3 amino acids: CASSQDTSYTQYF. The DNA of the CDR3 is TGCGCCAGCAGCCAAGATACATCCTATACGCAGTATTTT.

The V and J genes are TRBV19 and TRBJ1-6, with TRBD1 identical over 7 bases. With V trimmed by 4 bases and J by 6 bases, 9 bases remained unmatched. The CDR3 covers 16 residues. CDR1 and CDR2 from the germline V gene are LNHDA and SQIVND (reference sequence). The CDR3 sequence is CASSTIRDSFNSPLHF. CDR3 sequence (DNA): TGTGCCAGTAGTACTATCCGGGACAGTTTTAATTCACCCCTCCACTTT.

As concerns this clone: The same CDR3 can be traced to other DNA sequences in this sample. CDR3 sequence: CSARASYEQYF. CDR3 coding DNA: TGCAGTGCTAGGGCCTCCTACGAGCAGTACTTC. J is TRBJ2-7 and V is TRBV20-1; no clear D gene. The CDR3 length is 11 residues. Germline CDR1 and CDR2: DFQATT and SNEGSKA (reference sequence). Trimming pared 3 bases from V and 0 bases from J, leaving 3 bases between.

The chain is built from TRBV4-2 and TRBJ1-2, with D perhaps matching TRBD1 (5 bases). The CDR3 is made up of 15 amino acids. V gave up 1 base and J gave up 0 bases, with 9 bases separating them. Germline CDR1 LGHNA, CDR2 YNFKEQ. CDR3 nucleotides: TGTGCCAGCAGCCAAGGGAGGGGAACTAACTATGGCTACACCTTC. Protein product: CASSQGRGTNYGYTF.

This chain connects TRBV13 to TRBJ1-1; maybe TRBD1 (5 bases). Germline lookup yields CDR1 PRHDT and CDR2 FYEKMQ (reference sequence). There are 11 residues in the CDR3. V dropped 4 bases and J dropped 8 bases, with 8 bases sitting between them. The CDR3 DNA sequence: TGTGCCAGCAGCTCCCGACAGGAAGCTTTCTTT. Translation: CASSSRQEAFF. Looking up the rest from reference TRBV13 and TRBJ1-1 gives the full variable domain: AAGVIQSPRHLIKEKRETATLKCYPIPRHDTVYWYQQGPGQDPQFLISFYEKMQSDKGSIPDRFSAQQFSDYHSELNMSSLELGDSALYFCASSSRQEAFFGQGTRLTVV.

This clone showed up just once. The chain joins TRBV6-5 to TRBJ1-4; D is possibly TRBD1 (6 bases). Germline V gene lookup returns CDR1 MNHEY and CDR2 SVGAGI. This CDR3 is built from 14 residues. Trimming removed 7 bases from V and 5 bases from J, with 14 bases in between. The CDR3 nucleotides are TGTGCCAGCAAGAGGACAGCAGAAAATGAAAAACTGTTTTTT. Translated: CASKRTAENEKLFF.

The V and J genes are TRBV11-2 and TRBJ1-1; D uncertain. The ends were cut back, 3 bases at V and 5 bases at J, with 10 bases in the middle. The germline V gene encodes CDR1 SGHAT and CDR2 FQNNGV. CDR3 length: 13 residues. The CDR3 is CASSLGGRTEAFF. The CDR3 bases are TGTGCCAGCAGCTTGGGAGGGAGGACTGAAGCTTTCTTT. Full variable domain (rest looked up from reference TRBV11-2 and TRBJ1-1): EAGVAQSPRYKIIEKRQSVAFWCNPISGHATLYWYQQILGQGPKLLIQFQNNGVVDDSQLPKDRFSAERLKGVDSTLKIQPAKLEDSAVYLCASSLGGRTEAFFGQGTRLTVV.

The CDR3 sequence is CASSQGRQGATNEKLFF. In DNA form, the CDR3 reads TGTGCCAGCAGCCAAGGAAGGCAGGGTGCCACTAATGAAAAACTGTTTTTT. The chain employs TRBV3-1 (or the pseudogene TRBV3-2) and TRBJ1-4, with a weak D call TRBD1 (5 bases). The germline V gene encodes CDR1 LGHDT and CDR2 YNNKEL (reference sequence). The CDR3 spans 17 residues. Between the trimmed V and J ends, which lost 1 base and 2 bases, there was a span of 14 bases.

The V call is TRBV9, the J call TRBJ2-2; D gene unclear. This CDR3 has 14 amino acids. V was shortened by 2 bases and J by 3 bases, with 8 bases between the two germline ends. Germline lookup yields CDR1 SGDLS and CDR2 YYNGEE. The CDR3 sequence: CASSVTSYTGELFF. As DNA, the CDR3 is TGTGCCAGCAGCGTTACAAGTTACACCGGGGAGCTGTTTTTT.

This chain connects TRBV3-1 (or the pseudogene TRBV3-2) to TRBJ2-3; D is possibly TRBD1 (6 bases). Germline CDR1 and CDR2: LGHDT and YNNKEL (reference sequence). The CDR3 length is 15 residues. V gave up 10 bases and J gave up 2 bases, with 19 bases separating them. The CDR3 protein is CANRREDSYTDTQYF. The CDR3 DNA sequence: TGTGCCAACCGAAGAGAGGACAGTTACACAGATACGCAGTATTTT.

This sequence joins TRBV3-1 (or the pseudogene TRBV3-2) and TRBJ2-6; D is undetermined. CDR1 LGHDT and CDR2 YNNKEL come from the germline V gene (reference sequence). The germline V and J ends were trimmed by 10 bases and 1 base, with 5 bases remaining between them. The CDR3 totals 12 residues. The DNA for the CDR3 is TGTGCCACCCTATCTGGGGCCAACGTCCTGACTTTC. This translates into CATLSGANVLTF.

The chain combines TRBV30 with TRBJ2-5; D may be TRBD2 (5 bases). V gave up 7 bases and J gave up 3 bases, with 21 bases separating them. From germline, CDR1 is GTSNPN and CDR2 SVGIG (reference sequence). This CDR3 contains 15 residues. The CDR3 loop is CASKIRRFGEETQYF. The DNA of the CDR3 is TGTGCCTCAAAGATCAGGCGATTCGGGGAAGAGACCCAGTACTTC.

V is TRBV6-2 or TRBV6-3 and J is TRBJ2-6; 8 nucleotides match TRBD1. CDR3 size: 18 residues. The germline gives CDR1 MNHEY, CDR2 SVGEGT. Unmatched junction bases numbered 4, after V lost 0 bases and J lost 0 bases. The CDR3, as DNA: TGTGCCAGCAGTTACTCGGGGACAGGCCTCTCTGGGGCCAACGTCCTGACTTTC. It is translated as CASSYSGTGLSGANVLTF.

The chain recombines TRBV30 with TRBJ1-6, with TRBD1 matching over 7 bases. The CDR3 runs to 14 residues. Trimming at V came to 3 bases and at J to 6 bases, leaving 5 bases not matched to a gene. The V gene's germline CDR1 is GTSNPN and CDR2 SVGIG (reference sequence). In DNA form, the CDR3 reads TGTGCCTGGAGCCAGGGACAGCCTAATTCACCCCTCCACTTT. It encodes CAWSQGQPNSPLHF.

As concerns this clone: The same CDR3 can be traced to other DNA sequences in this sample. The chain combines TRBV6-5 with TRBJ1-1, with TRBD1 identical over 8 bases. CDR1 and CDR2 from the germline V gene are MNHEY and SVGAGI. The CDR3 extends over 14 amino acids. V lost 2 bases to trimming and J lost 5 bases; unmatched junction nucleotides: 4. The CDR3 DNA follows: TGTGCCAGCAGTTACCGACAGGGGTCGACTGAAGCTTTCTTT. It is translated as CASSYRQGSTEAFF.

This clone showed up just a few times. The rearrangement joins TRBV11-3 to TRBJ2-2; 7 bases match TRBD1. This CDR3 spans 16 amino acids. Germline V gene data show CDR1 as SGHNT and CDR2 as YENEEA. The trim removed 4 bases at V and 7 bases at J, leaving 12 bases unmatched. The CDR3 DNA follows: TGTGCCAGCAGCTCCCGAAGACAGGGCCCCCACGGGGAGCTGTTTTTT. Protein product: CASSSRRQGPHGELFF.

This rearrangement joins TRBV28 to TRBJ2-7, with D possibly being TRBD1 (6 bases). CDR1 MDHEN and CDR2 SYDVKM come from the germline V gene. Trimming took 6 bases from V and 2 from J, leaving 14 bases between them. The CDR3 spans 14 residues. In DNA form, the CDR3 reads TGTGCCAGCAGCGGCGCGACAGGAGCCTACGAGCAGTACTTC. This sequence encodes CASSGATGAYEQYF.

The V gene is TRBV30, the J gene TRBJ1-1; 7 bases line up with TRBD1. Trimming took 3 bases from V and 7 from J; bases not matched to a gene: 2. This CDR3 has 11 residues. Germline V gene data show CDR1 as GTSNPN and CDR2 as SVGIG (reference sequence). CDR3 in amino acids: CAWRNRGEAFF. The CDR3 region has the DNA TGTGCCTGGAGGAACAGGGGTGAAGCTTTCTTT.

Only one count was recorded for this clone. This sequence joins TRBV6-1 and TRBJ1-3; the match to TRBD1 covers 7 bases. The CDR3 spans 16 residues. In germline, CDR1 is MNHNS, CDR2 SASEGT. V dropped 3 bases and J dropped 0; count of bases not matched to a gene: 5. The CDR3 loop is CASSDVGTDSGNTIYF. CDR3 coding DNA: TGTGCCAGCAGTGATGTCGGGACAGACTCTGGAAACACCATATATTTT.

The CDR3 protein is CASSQVGGLNQPQHF. The CDR3 bases are TGTGCCAGCAGCCAAGTTGGAGGGCTTAATCAGCCCCAGCATTTT. V and J are TRBV6-5 and TRBJ1-5; D remains ambiguous. This CDR3 has 15 amino acids. Germline CDR1 and CDR2: MNHEY and SVGAGI. V was trimmed by 6 bases and J by 4 bases, leaving 16 bases between them.

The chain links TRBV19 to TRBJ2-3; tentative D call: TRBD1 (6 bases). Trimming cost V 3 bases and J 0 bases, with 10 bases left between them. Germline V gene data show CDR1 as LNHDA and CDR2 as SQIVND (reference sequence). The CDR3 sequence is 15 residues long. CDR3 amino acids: CASSIGTLSTDTQYF. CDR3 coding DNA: TGTGCCAGTAGTATTGGGACACTTAGCACAGATACGCAGTATTTT.

The CDR3 DNA sequence: TGTGCCTGGAGTGTCAGACAAATTAATGAAAAACTGTTTTTT. Amino acids: CAWSVRQINEKLFF. V usage is TRBV30 and J usage is TRBJ1-4; D gene ambiguous. Trimming took 0 bases from V and 4 from J, leaving 9 bases between them. Germline CDR1 and CDR2: GTSNPN and SVGIG (reference sequence). The CDR3 loop spans 14 amino acids.

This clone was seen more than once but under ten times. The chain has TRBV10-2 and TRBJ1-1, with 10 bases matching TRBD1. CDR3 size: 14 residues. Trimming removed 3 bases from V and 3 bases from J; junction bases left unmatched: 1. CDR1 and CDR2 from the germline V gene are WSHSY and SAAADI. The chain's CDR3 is CASSEGTGDTEAFF. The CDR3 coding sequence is TGCGCCAGCAGTGAAGGGACAGGGGACACTGAAGCTTTCTTT.

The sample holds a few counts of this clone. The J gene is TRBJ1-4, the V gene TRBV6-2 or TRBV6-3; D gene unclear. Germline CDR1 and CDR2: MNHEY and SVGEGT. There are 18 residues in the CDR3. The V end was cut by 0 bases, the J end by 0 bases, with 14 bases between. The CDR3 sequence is CASSYSSAGAATNEKLFF. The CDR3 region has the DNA TGTGCCAGCAGTTACTCGTCGGCAGGCGCCGCAACTAATGAAAAACTGTTTTTT.